A selection of T cell receptor beta chains follows, all from one sample in a study of vaccination and CD4 T cells after COVID-19. In TCRdb, the PCR reads were re-called with MiXCR into one record per CDR3 protein. Of roughly 16,000 distinct CDR3 sequences detected, more than 40% appear once; the ten largest clones hold roughly 6.1%. The antigens these receptors bind are not known. Source: CD4+ T cells from blood, cultured in vitro, taken before SARS-CoV-2 vaccination. These receptors were collected from a human donor who had recovered from COVID-19. Both conserved end residues are part of each CDR3. The D gene is left open where the match is weak. Clone size is stated in some rows and not others, as once, few, many or a class when expanded.

CDR3 DNA	CDR3 protein	V gene	J gene	clone size	D gene
TGTGCCAGCAGCCTCATGAGCTATAATTCACCCCTCCACTTT	CASSLMSYNSPLHF	TRBV6-1	TRBJ1-6	once	NA
TGTGCCAGCAGTTATGTAGGGGAGGTTGAGTACTTC	CASSYVGEVEYF	TRBV6-2/TRBV6-3	TRBJ2-5	NA	NA
TGCGCCAGCAGCCAAGGACAGGGGGAAAACTATGGCTACACCTTC	CASSQGQGENYGYTF	TRBV4-1	TRBJ1-2	NA	TRBD1
TGTGCCAGCAGCTCCAGGCTTGGGGACACTGAAGCTTTCTTT	CASSSRLGDTEAFF	TRBV7-9	TRBJ1-1	few	NA
TGTGCCACCAGCAGAGATCTGGCATCGAACACCGGGGAGCTGTTTTTT	CATSRDLASNTGELFF	TRBV15	TRBJ2-2	few	NA
TGTGCCAGCAGAGCCGGAGCCGTAGGCTACACCTTC	CASRAGAVGYTF	TRBV2	TRBJ1-2	NA	NA
TGTGCCAGCAGCTCCTGGACAGGCCAAGAGACCCAGTACTTC	CASSSWTGQETQYF	TRBV7-2	TRBJ2-5	NA	TRBD1
TGTGCCACCAAGACTAGCATAACAGATACGCAGTATTTT	CATKTSITDTQYF	TRBV24-1	TRBJ2-3	NA	TRBD2
TGTGCCAGCAGCCCGGGACACCTGGGGGCTTATGGCTACACCTTC	CASSPGHLGAYGYTF	TRBV7-3	TRBJ1-2	few	NA
TGTGCCAGCAGTTTCGGACAGGGGACCCAGTACTTC	CASSFGQGTQYF	TRBV12-3/TRBV12-4	TRBJ2-5	NA	TRBD1
TGTGCCAGCAGCTCGAATCGGGGGTTAACTGAAGCTTTCTTT	CASSSNRGLTEAFF	TRBV11-3	TRBJ1-1	NA	NA
TGTGCCGGCAGCTCCGGGACTAGCGGGAGTCCTCCGTATTTT	CAGSSGTSGSPPYF	TRBV11-2	TRBJ2-3	NA	TRBD2
TGTGCCAGCAGATTACGGGACAGCCAGCCCCAGCATTTT	CASRLRDSQPQHF	TRBV27	TRBJ1-5	few	TRBD1
TGCAGTGCTACGGGACTGGCGAGCTCCTACGAGCAGTACTTC	CSATGLASSYEQYF	TRBV20-1	TRBJ2-7	NA	NA
TGTGCCAGCAGCGTAGGACCATACAATGAGCAGTTCTTC	CASSVGPYNEQFF	TRBV9	TRBJ2-1	NA	NA
TGTGCCAGCAGCTCAGGACAGGGGAAAGGAGAGACCCAGTACTTC	CASSSGQGKGETQYF	TRBV7-2	TRBJ2-5	few	TRBD1
TGTGCCAGCAGCTCCGGCGGCCTACCGCAAGAGACCCAGTACTTC	CASSSGGLPQETQYF	TRBV7-3	TRBJ2-5	few	NA
TGCGCCAGCAGCGTGTCGGGCCGCGGGGAAGAGCAGTACTTC	CASSVSGRGEEQYF	TRBV5-1	TRBJ2-7	NA	NA
TGTGCCAGCAGTCAACGGACAGATTTTACACTTGTAGCTTTCTTT	CASSQRTDFTLVAFF	TRBV6-2/TRBV6-3	TRBJ1-1	NA	NA
TGTGCCAGCAGCCAGTGGGGAGGGAACACTGAAGCTTTCTTT	CASSQWGGNTEAFF	TRBV14	TRBJ1-1	NA	NA
TGCAGCACGGACAGGGGTATCGAAGAGACCCAGTACTTC	CSTDRGIEETQYF	TRBV20-1	TRBJ2-5	NA	TRBD1
TGTGCCAGCAGTCGAACTAATGAAAAACTGTTTTTT	CASSRTNEKLFF	TRBV27	TRBJ1-4	few	NA
TGCGCCAGCAGCCAAGGGCTAGCGTCAGATACGCAGTATTTT	CASSQGLASDTQYF	TRBV4-3	TRBJ2-3	once	NA
TGTGCCAGCGGGCAGACTGCGGGGGAGCTGTTTTTT	CASGQTAGELFF	TRBV7-3	TRBJ2-2	NA	NA
TGCAGTGTTACGACCCCGGGGTACGAGCAGTACTTC	CSVTTPGYEQYF	TRBV20-1	TRBJ2-7	few	NA
TGCAGTGCTAGCCGCCCCCCACGGGCCACTGAAGCTTTCTTT	CSASRPPRATEAFF	TRBV20-1	TRBJ1-1	NA	NA
TGCAGCGTTGATAGCGGCTTGAACACTGAAGCTTTCTTT	CSVDSGLNTEAFF	TRBV29-1	TRBJ1-1	NA	NA
TGTGCCAGCAGCCGGAAAGTGCCGGGACAGGGGCAAGAGACCCAGTACTTC	CASSRKVPGQGQETQYF	TRBV5-6	TRBJ2-5	NA	TRBD1
TGTGCCAGCAGAACTTACAGAGAGTACGAGCAGTACTTC	CASRTYREYEQYF	TRBV6-2/TRBV6-3	TRBJ2-7	NA	NA
TGTGCCAGCACCGAAGGGGGGGATTCCACTGAAGCTTTCTTT	CASTEGGDSTEAFF	TRBV6-2/TRBV6-3	TRBJ1-1	few	NA
TGTGCCAGCAGCTTGACCGGGCCTGGCTACACCTTC	CASSLTGPGYTF	TRBV5-6	TRBJ1-2	NA	NA
TGCGCCAGCAGCCAAGATCGAGGCACAGATACGCAGTATTTT	CASSQDRGTDTQYF	TRBV4-1	TRBJ2-3	NA	NA
TGTGCCAGCTCACCGGGACAGAGGAACACTGAAGCTTTCTTT	CASSPGQRNTEAFF	TRBV18	TRBJ1-1	few	TRBD1
TGTGCCACCAGCGAGGGACAGGAGCCAACGCAGTATTTT	CATSEGQEPTQYF	TRBV24-1	TRBJ2-3	NA	TRBD1
TGCGCCAGCAGCTTGGGTGTGGGTTACACCGGGGAGCTGTTTTTT	CASSLGVGYTGELFF	TRBV5-1	TRBJ2-2	NA	NA
TGTGCCAGCGACAGGGGAGGCAATCAGCCCCAGCATTTT	CASDRGGNQPQHF	TRBV28	TRBJ1-5	NA	TRBD1
TGTGCCAGCAGCCTAGTTGGGGCCCACACAGATACGCAGTATTTT	CASSLVGAHTDTQYF	TRBV7-2	TRBJ2-3	NA	NA
TGTGCCAGCAGCTTAGATCAAACAGCCCAAGAGACCCAGTACTTC	CASSLDQTAQETQYF	TRBV11-2	TRBJ2-5	NA	NA
TGTGCCAGCAGCCGGACAGGGGTAGGCTCACCCCTCCACTTT	CASSRTGVGSPLHF	TRBV6-1	TRBJ1-6	NA	TRBD1
TGTGCCAGCAGCTCCTTCGGGGGACAGGGGGCTAGGACTGAAGCTTTCTTT	CASSSFGGQGARTEAFF	TRBV7-2	TRBJ1-1	NA	TRBD1
TGTGCCAGCAGTCAGCTTACAGGGTTGGGCTACACCTTC	CASSQLTGLGYTF	TRBV6-2/TRBV6-3	TRBJ1-2	NA	NA
TGTGCCAGCAGCTTTACAGGGGGACGAGGTGAGCAGTTCTTC	CASSFTGGRGEQFF	TRBV7-8	TRBJ2-1	NA	TRBD1
TGTGCCAGCAGTTTGCAGGGCCCGCTTAACTATGGCTACACCTTC	CASSLQGPLNYGYTF	TRBV6-5	TRBJ1-2	few	NA
TGCAGTGCCTCCGACGGGGGATTTAGAATAACGTCCTACAATGAGCAGTTCTTC	CSASDGGFRITSYNEQFF	TRBV20-1	TRBJ2-1	few	NA
TGTGCCAGCAGTTACGGGGGGAGCACAGATACGCAGTATTTT	CASSYGGSTDTQYF	TRBV6-2/TRBV6-3	TRBJ2-3	NA	NA
TGCGCCAGCAGCCAAGTAACAGGGGACTCTGGGGCCAACGTCCTGACTTTC	CASSQVTGDSGANVLTF	TRBV4-1	TRBJ2-6	NA	TRBD1
TGTGCCAGCAGCTTGGCTGACAGGGGGAACACTGAAGCTTTCTTT	CASSLADRGNTEAFF	TRBV7-8	TRBJ1-1	few	TRBD1
TGTGCCAGTAGTATTGCCTCACTCGGTGGGGAGACCCAGTACTTC	CASSIASLGGETQYF	TRBV19	TRBJ2-5	NA	NA
TGTGCCAGCAGCGTAGCAGAGAATCAGCCCCAGCATTTT	CASSVAENQPQHF	TRBV9	TRBJ1-5	NA	NA
TGTGCCAGCAGTTACTTAGGAAGCTCCTATAATTCACCCCTCCACTTT	CASSYLGSSYNSPLHF	TRBV6-2/TRBV6-3	TRBJ1-6	NA	NA
TGTGCCTGCGAAGAAGCCTATAATTCACCCCTCCACTTT	CACEEAYNSPLHF	TRBV30	TRBJ1-6	NA	NA
TGTGCCAGCAGTGAGTACGGAAATGAGCAGTTCTTC	CASSEYGNEQFF	TRBV6-1	TRBJ2-1	NA	NA
TGTGCCAGTAGTATTTCGCGGGAGGTCAATGAGCAGTTCTTC	CASSISREVNEQFF	TRBV19	TRBJ2-1	NA	TRBD2
TGTGCCAGCAGCCCGCGGACAGGAGTGCATAATCAGCCCCAGCATTTT	CASSPRTGVHNQPQHF	TRBV7-2	TRBJ1-5	few	TRBD1
TGTGCCAGCAGCTTAGTCGTTGGAGGGGCCGGGGAGCTGTTTTTT	CASSLVVGGAGELFF	TRBV7-6	TRBJ2-2	few	NA
TGTGCCAGCATCCTTTGGAGGTCGTATAGCAATCAGCCCCAGCATTTT	CASILWRSYSNQPQHF	TRBV7-9	TRBJ1-5	NA	NA
TGTGCCAGCAGCGGCCAAAAGAACCAGGGGATCTTT	CASSGQKNQGIF	TRBV12-3/TRBV12-4	TRBJ1-1	NA	NA
TGTGCCAGCAGGGATCCGGGACAGGGGGAAAATTCACCCCTCCACTTT	CASRDPGQGENSPLHF	TRBV6-2/TRBV6-3	TRBJ1-6	few	TRBD1
TGCGCCAGCAGCCAAGATCAGATTGCCGGGGAGCTGTTTTTT	CASSQDQIAGELFF	TRBV4-3	TRBJ2-2	NA	NA